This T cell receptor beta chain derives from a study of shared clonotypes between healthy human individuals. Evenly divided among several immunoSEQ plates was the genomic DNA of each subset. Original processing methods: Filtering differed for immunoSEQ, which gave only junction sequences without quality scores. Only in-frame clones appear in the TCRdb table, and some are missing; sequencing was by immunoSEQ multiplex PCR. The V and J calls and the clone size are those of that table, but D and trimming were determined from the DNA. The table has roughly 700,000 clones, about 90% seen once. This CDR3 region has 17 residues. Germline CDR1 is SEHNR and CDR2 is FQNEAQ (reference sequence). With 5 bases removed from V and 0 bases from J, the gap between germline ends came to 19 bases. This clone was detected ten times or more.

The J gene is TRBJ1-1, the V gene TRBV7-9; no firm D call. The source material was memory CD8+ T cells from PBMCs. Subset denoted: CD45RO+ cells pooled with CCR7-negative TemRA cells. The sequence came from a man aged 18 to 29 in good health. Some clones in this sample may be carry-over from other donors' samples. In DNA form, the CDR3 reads TGTGCCAGCAGCCCGGAGCCGACAAGTTTGGTGAACACTGAAGCTTTCTTT. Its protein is CASSPEPTSLVNTEAFF.